This T cell receptor (beta chain) was retrieved from a study of circulating and synovial CD4+ cells in juvenile arthritis. Whole-study findings and limits: Overlap with synovium rose as more T cells were sequenced. Bulk blood CD4 repertoires were more diverse than these.

This clone was counted once. The antigen is unknown. CDR1 SGHVT and CDR2 SQSDAQ come from the germline V gene. Trimming stripped 5 bases from V and 0 bases from J, with 14 bases between. The CDR3 is 16 amino acids. Produced via immunoSEQ multiplex PCR; TCRdb's table is partial and in-frame only. Here the sample spans about 39,000 clones, over 85% being singletons. The chain carries TRBV7-4 and TRBJ1-5; the D is unclear. The sample consisted of CD4+ T cells from blood. The sequence derives from a human donor with juvenile idiopathic arthritis. The CDR3 is CASSVLSPHSNQPQHF. CDR3 nucleotide sequence: TGTGCCAGCAGCGTTTTGTCCCCCCATAGCAATCAGCCCCAGCATTTT.